The present T cell receptor (beta chain) was sequenced within a study of vaccination effects on CD4 cells after COVID-19. Across the whole study: Wells containing 1.5 million to 2.5 million PBMC each were cultured with approximately 9.2 IU/ml IL-2 and approximately 10 ug/ml peptides.

A word on this clone: Its target is unknown.

This table comes from immunoSEQ multiplex PCR, and its TCRdb copy is limited to in-frame clones, with some not included. Seen here are 45,000 to 55,000 clones, roughly 72% observed once, and the top ten hold about 7%. Study-level results: Marked contraction was observed in infection-induced and vaccine-induced clones late after vaccination.

The CDR3 runs 15 residues. V was shortened by 9 bases and J by 0 bases, with 17 bases between the two germline ends. CDR1 and CDR2 from the germline V gene are SNHLY and FYNNEI. CD4+ T cell isolation took place after 10 days of culture. Of the BNT162b2 and mRNA-1273 vaccines, participants received two doses of one or the other. The origin of this receptor is a human donor who received a COVID-19 vaccine. This specimen consisted of CD4+ T cells from PBMCs cultured without peptide, obtained after COVID-19 vaccination. This chain uses TRBV2 with TRBJ1-2, with D possibly being TRBD1 (6 bases). CDR3 sequence reads: CASTKAGAPNYGYTF. CDR3 DNA: TGTGCCAGTACTAAAGCAGGGGCCCCTAACTATGGCTACACCTTC.